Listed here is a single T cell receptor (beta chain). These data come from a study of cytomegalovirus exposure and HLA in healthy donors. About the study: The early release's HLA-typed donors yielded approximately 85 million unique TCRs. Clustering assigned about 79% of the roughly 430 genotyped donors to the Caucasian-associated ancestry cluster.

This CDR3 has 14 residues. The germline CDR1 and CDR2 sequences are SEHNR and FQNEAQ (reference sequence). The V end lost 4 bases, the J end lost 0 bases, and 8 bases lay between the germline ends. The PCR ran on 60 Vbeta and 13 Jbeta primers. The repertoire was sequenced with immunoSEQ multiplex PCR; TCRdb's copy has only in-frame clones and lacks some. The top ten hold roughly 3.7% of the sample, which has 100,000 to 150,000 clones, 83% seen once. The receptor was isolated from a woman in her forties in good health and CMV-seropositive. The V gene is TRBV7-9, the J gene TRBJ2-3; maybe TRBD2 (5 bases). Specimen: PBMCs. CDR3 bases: TGTGCCAGCAGCTCCTGGAGGAGCACAGATACGCAGTATTTT. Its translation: CASSSWRSTDTQYF. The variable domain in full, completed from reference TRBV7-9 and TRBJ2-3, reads DTGVSQNPRHKITKRGQNVTFRCDPISEHNRLYWYRQTLGQGPEFLTYFQNEAQLEKSRLLSDRFSAERPKGSFSTLEIQRTEQGDSAMYLCASSSWRSTDTQYFGPGTRLTVL.